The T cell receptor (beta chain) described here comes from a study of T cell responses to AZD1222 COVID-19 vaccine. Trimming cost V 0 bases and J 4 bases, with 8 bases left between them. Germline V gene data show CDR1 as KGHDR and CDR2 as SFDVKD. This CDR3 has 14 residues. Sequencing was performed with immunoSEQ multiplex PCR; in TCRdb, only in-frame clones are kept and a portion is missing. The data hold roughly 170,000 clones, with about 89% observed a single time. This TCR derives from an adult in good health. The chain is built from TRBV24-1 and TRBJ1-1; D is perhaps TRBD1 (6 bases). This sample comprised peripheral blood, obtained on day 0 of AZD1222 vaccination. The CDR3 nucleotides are TGTGCCACCAGTGATTTGAAAGGGGGCACTGAAGCTTTCTTT. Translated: CATSDLKGGTEAFF.